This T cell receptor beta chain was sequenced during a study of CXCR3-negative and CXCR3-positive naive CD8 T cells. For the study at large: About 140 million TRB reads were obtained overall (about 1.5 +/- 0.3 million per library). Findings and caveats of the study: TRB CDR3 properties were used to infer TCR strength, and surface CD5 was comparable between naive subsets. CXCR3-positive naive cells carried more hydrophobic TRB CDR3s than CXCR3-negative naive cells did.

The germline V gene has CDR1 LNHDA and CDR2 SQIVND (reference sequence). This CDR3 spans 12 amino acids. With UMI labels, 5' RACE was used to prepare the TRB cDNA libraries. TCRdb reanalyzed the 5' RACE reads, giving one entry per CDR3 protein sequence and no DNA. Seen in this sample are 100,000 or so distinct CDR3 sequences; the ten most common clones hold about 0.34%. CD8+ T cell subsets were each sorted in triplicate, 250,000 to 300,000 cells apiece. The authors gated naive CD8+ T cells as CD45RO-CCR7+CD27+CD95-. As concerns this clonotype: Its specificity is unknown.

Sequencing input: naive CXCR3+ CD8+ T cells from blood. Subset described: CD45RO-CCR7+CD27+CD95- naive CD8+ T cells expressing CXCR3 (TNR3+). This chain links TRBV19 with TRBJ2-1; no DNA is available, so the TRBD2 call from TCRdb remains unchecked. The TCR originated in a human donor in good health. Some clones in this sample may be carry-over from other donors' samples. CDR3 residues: CASSMAGNEQFF.